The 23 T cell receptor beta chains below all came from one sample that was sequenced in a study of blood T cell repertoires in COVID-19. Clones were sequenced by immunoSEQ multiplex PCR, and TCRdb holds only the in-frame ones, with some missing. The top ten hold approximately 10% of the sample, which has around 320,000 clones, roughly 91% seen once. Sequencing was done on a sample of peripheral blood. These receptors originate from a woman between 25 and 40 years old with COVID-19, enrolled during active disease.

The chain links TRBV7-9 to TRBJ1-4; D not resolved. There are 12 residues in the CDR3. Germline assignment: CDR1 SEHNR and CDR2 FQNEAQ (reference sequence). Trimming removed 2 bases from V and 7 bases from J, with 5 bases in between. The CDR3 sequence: CASSLISEKLFF. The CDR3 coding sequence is TGTGCCAGCAGCTTAATTAGTGAAAAACTGTTTTTT. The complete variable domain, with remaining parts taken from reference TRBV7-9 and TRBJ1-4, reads DTGVSQNPRHKITKRGQNVTFRCDPISEHNRLYWYRQTLGQGPEFLTYFQNEAQLEKSRLLSDRFSAERPKGSFSTLEIQRTEQGDSAMYLCASSLISEKLFFGSGTQLSVL.

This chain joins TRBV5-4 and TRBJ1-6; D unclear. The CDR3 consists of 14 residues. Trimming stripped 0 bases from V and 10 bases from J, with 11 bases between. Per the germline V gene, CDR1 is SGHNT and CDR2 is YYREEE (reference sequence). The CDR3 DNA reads TGTGCCAGCAGCTTGGAAGGGAGGACCTCACCCCTCCACTTT. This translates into CASSLEGRTSPLHF.

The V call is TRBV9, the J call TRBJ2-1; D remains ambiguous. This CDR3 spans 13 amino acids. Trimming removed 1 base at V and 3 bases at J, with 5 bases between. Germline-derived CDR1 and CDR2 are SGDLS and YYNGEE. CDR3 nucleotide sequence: TGTGCCAGCAGCGTACGGGTCTACAATGAGCAGTTCTTC. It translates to CASSVRVYNEQFF.

The CDR3 reads CASSTTSGGHTGELFF. The CDR3 DNA sequence: TGTGCCAGCAGCACGACTAGCGGGGGGCACACCGGGGAGCTGTTTTTT. The chain carries TRBV7-9 and TRBJ2-2, with 13 bases lining up with TRBD2. The CDR3 extends over 16 amino acids. CDR1 and CDR2 from the germline V gene are SEHNR and FQNEAQ (reference sequence). The trim removed 5 bases at V and 3 bases at J, leaving 3 bases unmatched.

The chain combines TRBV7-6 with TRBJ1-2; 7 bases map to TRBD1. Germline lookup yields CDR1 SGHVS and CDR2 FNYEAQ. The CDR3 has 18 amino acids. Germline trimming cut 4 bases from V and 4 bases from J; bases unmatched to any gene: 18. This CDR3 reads CASSSFRGGAPSIYGYTF. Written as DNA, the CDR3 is TGTGCCAGCAGCTCCTTCAGAGGGGGCGCCCCCTCTATCTATGGCTACACCTTC.

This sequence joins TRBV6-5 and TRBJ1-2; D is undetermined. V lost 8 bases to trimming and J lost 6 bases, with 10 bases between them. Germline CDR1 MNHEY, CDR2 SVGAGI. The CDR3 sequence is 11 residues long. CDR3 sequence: CASRWQDGYTF. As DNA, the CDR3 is TGTGCCAGCCGTTGGCAGGATGGCTACACCTTC.

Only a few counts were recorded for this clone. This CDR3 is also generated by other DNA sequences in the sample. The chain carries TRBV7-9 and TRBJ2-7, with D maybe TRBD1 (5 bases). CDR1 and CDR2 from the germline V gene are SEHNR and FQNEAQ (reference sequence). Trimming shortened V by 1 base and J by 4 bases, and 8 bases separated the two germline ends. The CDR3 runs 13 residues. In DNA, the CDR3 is TGTGCCAGCAGCTTAGGGGGCCTTTACGAGCAGTACTTC. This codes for CASSLGGLYEQYF.

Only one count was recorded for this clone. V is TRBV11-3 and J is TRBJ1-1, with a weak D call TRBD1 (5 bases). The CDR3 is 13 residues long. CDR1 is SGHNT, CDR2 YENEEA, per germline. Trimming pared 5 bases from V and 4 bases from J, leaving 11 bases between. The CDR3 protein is CASSPRGATEAFF. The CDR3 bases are TGTGCCAGCAGCCCCCGCGGGGCCACTGAAGCTTTCTTT.

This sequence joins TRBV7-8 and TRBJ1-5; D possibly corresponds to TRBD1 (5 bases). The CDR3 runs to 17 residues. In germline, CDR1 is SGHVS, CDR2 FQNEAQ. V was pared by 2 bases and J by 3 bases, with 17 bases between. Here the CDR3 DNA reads TGTGCCAGCAGCTTAAGGGTCGCGGCAGGGAACAATCAGCCCCAGCATTTT. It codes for CASSLRVAAGNNQPQHF. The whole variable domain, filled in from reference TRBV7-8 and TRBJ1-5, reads GAGVSQSPRYKVAKRGQDVALRCDPISGHVSLFWYQQALGQGPEFLTYFQNEAQLDKSGLPSDRFFAERPEGSVSTLKIQRTQQEDSAVYLCASSLRVAAGNNQPQHFGDGTRLSIL.

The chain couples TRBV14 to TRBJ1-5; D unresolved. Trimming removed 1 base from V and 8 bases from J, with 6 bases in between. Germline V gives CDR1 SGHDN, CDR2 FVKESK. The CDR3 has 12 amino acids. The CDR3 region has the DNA TGTGCCAGCAGCCAAGCTATAGAGCCCCAGCATTTT. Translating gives CASSQAIEPQHF. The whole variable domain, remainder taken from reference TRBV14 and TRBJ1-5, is EAGVTQFPSHSVIEKGQTVTLRCDPISGHDNLYWYRRVMGKEIKFLLHFVKESKQDESGMPNNRFLAERTGGTYSTLKVQPAELEDSGVYFCASSQAIEPQHFGDGTRLSIL.

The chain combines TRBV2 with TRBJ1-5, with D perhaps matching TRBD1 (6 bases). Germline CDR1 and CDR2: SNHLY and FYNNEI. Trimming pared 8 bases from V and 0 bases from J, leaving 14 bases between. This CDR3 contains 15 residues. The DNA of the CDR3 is TGTGCCAGCTTCTCATCAGGGGATAGCAATCAGCCCCAGCATTTT. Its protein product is CASFSSGDSNQPQHF.

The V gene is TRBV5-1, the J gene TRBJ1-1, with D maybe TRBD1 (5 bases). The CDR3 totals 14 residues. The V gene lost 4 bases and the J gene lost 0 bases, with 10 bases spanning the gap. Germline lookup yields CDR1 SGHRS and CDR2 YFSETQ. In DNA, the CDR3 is TGCGCCAGCAGCCCGACAGTTATGAACACTGAAGCTTTCTTT. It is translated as CASSPTVMNTEAFF.

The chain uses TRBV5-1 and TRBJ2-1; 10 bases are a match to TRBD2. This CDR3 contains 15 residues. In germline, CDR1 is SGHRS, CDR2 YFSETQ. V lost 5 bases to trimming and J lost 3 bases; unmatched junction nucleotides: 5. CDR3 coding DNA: TGCGCCAGCAGTCAACTAGCGGGGCACTACAATGAGCAGTTCTTC. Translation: CASSQLAGHYNEQFF.

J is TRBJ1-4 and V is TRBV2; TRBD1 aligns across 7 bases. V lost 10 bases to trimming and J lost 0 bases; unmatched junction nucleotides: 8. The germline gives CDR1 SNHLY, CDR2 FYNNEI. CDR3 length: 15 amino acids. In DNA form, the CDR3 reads TGTGCCACGAACAGGGGTCCGTCAACTAATGAAAAACTGTTTTTT. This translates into CATNRGPSTNEKLFF.

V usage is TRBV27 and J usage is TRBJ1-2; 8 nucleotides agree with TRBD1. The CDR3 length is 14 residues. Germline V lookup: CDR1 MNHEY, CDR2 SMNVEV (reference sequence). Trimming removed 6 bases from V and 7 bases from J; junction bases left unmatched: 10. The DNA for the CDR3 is TGTGCCAGCAGGGTCGACAGGGGCCGCGGTGGCTACACCTTC. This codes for CASRVDRGRGGYTF.

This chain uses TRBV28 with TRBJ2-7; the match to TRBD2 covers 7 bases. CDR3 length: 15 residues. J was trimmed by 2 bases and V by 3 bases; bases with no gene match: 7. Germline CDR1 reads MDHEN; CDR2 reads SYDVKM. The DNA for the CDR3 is TGTGCCAGCAGTTTCGGGGGGTCCAGACCCTACGAGCAGTACTTC. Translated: CASSFGGSRPYEQYF.

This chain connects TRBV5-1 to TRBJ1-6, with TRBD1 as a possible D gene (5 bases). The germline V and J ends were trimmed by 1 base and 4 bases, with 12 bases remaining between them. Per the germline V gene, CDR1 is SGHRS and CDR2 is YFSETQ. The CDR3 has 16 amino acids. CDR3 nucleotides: TGCGCCAGCAGCTTGAGGGGTAGAGCGTATAATTCACCCCTCCACTTT. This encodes CASSLRGRAYNSPLHF.

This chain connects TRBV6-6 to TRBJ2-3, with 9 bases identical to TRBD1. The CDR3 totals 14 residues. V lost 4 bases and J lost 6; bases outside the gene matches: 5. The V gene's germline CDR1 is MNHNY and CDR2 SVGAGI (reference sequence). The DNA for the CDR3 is TGTGCCAGCAGTTGGGGACAGGGTTCTGATACGCAGTATTTT. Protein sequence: CASSWGQGSDTQYF.

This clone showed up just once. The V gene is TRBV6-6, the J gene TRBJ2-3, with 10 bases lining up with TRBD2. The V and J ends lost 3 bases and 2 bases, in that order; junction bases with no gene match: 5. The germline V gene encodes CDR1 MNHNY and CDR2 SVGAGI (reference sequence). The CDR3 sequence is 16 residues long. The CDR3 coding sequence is TGTGCCAGCAGTTATTCAGCGGGGGGGTTCACAGATACGCAGTATTTT. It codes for CASSYSAGGFTDTQYF.

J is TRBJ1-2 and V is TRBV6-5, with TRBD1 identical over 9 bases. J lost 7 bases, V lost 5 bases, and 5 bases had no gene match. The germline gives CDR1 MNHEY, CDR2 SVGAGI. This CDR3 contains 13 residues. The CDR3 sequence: CASSRTGESGYTF. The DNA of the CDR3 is TGTGCCAGCAGTAGGACAGGGGAAAGTGGCTACACCTTC.

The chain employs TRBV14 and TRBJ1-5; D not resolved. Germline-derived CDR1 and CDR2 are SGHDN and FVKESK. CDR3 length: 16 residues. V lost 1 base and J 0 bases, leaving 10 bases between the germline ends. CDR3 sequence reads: CASSQAIFYSNQPQHF. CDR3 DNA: TGTGCCAGCAGCCAAGCTATCTTTTATAGCAATCAGCCCCAGCATTTT.

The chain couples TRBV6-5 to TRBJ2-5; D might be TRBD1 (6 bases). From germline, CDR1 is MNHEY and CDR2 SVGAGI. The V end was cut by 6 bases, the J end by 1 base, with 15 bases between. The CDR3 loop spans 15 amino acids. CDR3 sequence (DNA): TGTGCCAGCAGGCTAGAGACAGGAAGCCAAGAGACCCAGTACTTC. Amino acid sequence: CASRLETGSQETQYF.

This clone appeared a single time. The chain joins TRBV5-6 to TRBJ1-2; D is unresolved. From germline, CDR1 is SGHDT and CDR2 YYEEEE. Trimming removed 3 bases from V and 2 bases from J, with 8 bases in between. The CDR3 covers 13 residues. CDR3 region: CASSYLRNYGYTF. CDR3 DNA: TGTGCCAGCAGCTACCTCAGAAACTATGGCTACACCTTC.